This T cell receptor beta chain was sequenced during a study of blood T cell repertoires in COVID-19. Sequencing used immunoSEQ multiplex PCR; TCRdb keeps in-frame clones, though not all of them. The data show approximately 150,000 clones, roughly 84% seen once. Per the germline V gene, CDR1 is LGHDT and CDR2 is YNNKEL (reference sequence). The CDR3 totals 14 residues. Trimming removed 2 bases from V and 8 bases from J; junction bases left unmatched: 1. This sequence was found in a woman in her 50s in a cohort sampled during active or convalescent COVID-19. The chain links TRBV3-1 (or the pseudogene TRBV3-2) to TRBJ2-1; 12 nucleotides align to TRBD2. Sequenced input: peripheral blood. The CDR3 DNA is TGTGCCAGCAGCCAACTAGCGGGGGGGGATGAGCAGTTCTTC. Translated: CASSQLAGGDEQFF.